This T cell receptor beta chain originates from a study of blood T cell repertoires in COVID-19. Study in general: COVID-19 samples, acute and convalescent, were from the United States, Italy and Spain.

Among Cohort 3 donors, those recovered had two negative PCRs, clearance, or symptom resolution. V lost 1 base, J lost 8 bases, and 4 bases stayed unmatched. The CDR3 covers 12 residues. Germline CDR1 and CDR2: GTSNPN and SVGIG (reference sequence). In the study's own analysis: Cell counts per sample came from amplifying reference gene primers. Produced via immunoSEQ multiplex PCR; TCRdb's table is partial and in-frame only. V, J and clone size are those of that table, while D and trimming were read from the DNA. The data contain roughly 330,000 clones, about 87% of them singletons. The chain employs TRBV30 and TRBJ1-2, with TRBD1 matching over 7 bases. The sample comprised PBMCs or T cells enriched from blood (not recorded which). This clonotype was obtained from a woman in her twenties or thirties who had recovered from COVID-19. CDR3 DNA: TGTGCCTGGAGTGCGACAGGGCAAGGCTACACCTTC. Translation gives CAWSATGQGYTF.